One T cell receptor beta chain is described in this entry. Antigen unknown. CDR1 is MNHEY and CDR2 is SMNVEV in the germline V gene (reference sequence). V lost 5 bases to trimming and J lost 6 bases, with 14 bases between them. The CDR3 spans 14 residues. It was with 60 Vbeta and 13 Jbeta primers that the PCR ran. Sequenced by immunoSEQ multiplex PCR; TCRdb stores in-frame clones only, minus some. The table has 140,000 or so clones, about 74% seen once. These data originate in a study of cytomegalovirus exposure and HLA in healthy donors. Study details: A preliminary data release comprised approximately 85 million unique TCRs obtained from HLA-typed donors.

Study-wide results and caveats: A later analysis showed HLA-associated TCR beta chains outstripping equally common others in clonal expansion. The classifier reportedly diagnosed cytomegalovirus status with high sensitivity and specificity. The study labeled roughly 160 TCR beta chains cytomegalovirus-associated.

This clonotype was obtained from a woman in her 40s in good health and CMV-seronegative. The rearrangement links TRBV27 to TRBJ1-5; D perhaps matches TRBD1 (6 bases). The specimen sequenced was PBMCs. The CDR3 is CASSPGTSFQPQHF. CDR3 sequence (DNA): TGTGCCAGCAGTCCTGGGACATCTTTTCAGCCCCAGCATTTT.